The clone carrying this TCR beta chain was counted only a few times. Antigen unknown. The data are from a study of T cell repertoires in cytomegalovirus infection. Study as a whole: Public TCR beta signatures marked donors with CMV infection and the matching HLA. General study results and limits: The study found HLA-C-restricted CMV-specific TCR beta clonotypes dominating the ex vivo response. Cumulative public TCR beta family frequency identified carriers of CMV plus the relevant HLA.

V lost 7 bases and J 0 bases, leaving 16 bases between the germline ends. Germline CDR1 reads LNHDA; CDR2 reads SQIVND (reference sequence). CDR3 length: 16 amino acids. TCRdb analysed the reads with MiXCR anew, one entry per CDR3 protein. The table has some 480,000 distinct CDR3 sequences, 30% to 40% seen once. This material consisted of cultured PBMCs, taken from culture after CMV antigen stimulation. The receptor was derived from a human donor in good health (CMV status not recorded). Some clones in this sample may be carry-over from other donors' samples. The genes are TRBV19 and TRBJ2-1; maybe TRBD2 (6 bases). The DNA of the CDR3 is TGTGCCAGTATCGATAAAGCGGGCCTCTCCTACAATGAGCAGTTCTTC. It specifies CASIDKAGLSYNEQFF.